The 7 T cell receptor beta chains listed next were all sequenced from one sample in a study of T cells in Graves' hyperthyroidism and ophthalmopathy. It was RNA transcripts that yielded the amplified TCR beta CDR3 regions. First-round RT-PCR targeting the TCR CDR3 was performed with the HTBI primer set. TCRdb ran MiXCR on the multiplex PCR reads and lists one entry per CDR3 protein. The table shows 700,000 or so distinct CDR3 sequences, with about 15% occurring only once. The specimen was blood. The receptors stem from a man aged 18 to 35 with Graves' hyperthyroidism.

The sample holds a few counts of this clonotype. A single base separates this from a much larger clone, so it may be a read error. The chain couples TRBV18 to TRBJ2-5, with D unresolved. Germline loops: CDR1 KGHSH, CDR2 LQKENI. This CDR3 has 15 amino acids. The CDR3 is CASSPSYSYQEAQYF. CDR3 bases: TGTGCCAGCTCACCATCCTACAGTTACCAAGAGGCCCAGTACTTC.

The table lists this clonotype with many counts. This rearrangement joins TRBV6-5 to TRBJ2-1; the D gene is possibly TRBD2 (7 bases). The CDR3 has 15 residues. V shed 2 bases and J shed 2 bases, with 10 bases lying between them. Germline-derived CDR1 and CDR2 are MNHEY and SVGAGI. CDR3 DNA: TGTGCCAGCAGTTACGGAGGGGGGGCCTACAATGAGCAGTTCTTC. Translation gives CASSYGGGAYNEQFF.

This clonotype was observed at least ten times. The chain combines TRBV28 with TRBJ2-1, with TRBD1 matching over 9 bases. CDR1 is MDHEN and CDR2 is SYDVKM in the germline V gene. The CDR3 covers 13 residues. Trimming removed 9 bases from V and 4 bases from J; junction bases left unmatched: 4. The CDR3 DNA reads TGTGCCAGACCGGGACAGGGTTACAATGAGCAGTTCTTC. Encoded protein: CARPGQGYNEQFF.

In its sample, this clonotype was seen many times. The chain is built from TRBV6-5 and TRBJ2-1, with 10 bases that match TRBD2. V shed 1 base, J shed 6 bases, and the junction held 12 bases outside the gene matches. CDR3 length: 18 amino acids. Germline CDR1 is MNHEY and CDR2 is SVGAGI. Written as DNA, the CDR3 is TGTGCCAGCAGTTACTTACGTTCTGAACTAGCGGGACGCAATGAGCAGTTCTTC. Residues: CASSYLRSELAGRNEQFF.

In this sample, this clonotype turned up a few times. The chain has TRBV2 and TRBJ2-3, with unresolved D. The length of the CDR3 is 14 residues. Deletions cut 5 bases from V and 0 bases from J, with 9 bases between. Germline V gives CDR1 SNHLY, CDR2 FYNNEI. The CDR3 region is CASSSSQSTDTQYF. As DNA, the CDR3 is TGTGCCAGCAGTAGTTCCCAGAGCACAGATACGCAGTATTTT.

The chain couples TRBV29-1 to TRBJ2-1, with D possibly being TRBD2 (5 bases). With 6 bases removed from V and 0 bases from J, the gap between germline ends came to 15 bases. The length of the CDR3 is 15 residues. Germline CDR1 and CDR2: SQVTM and ANQGSEA. Here the CDR3 DNA reads TGCAGCGTACCTGGGGAGACTAACTCCTACAATGAGCAGTTCTTC. Translation: CSVPGETNSYNEQFF.

In this sample, this clonotype turned up many times. The rearrangement uses TRBV5-5 and TRBJ1-2; perhaps TRBD1 as D (6 bases). V was pared by 2 bases and J by 8 bases, with 16 bases between. CDR1 is SGHKS and CDR2 is YYEKEE in the germline V gene (reference sequence). The CDR3 runs to 14 residues. CDR3 in DNA: TGTGCCAGCAGCTTCGGGATGGGGGCGCGGGGCTACACCTTC. Residues: CASSFGMGARGYTF.